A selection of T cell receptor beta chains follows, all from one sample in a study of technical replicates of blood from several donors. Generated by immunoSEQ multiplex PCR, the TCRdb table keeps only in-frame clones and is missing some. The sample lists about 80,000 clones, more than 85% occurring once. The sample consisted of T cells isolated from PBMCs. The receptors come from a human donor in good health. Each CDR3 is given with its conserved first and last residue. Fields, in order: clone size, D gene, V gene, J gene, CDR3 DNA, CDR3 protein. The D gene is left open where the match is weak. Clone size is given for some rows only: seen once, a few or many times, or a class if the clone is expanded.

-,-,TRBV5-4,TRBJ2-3,TGTGCCAGCAGCTTGGTCCGGGAGTTAAGGACAGATACGCAGTATTTT,CASSLVRELRTDTQYF
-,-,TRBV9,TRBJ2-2,TGTGCCAGCAGCGTAGATCAGGGCACCGGGGAGCTGTTTTTT,CASSVDQGTGELFF
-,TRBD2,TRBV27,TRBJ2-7,TGTGCCAGCAGTCCCCGTAGCGGGGGAGGCTACGAGCAGTACTTC,CASSPRSGGGYEQYF
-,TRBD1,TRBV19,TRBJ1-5,TGTGCCAGTAGTGGACAGGACCATCAGCCCCAGCATTTT,CASSGQDHQPQHF
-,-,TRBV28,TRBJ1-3,TGTGCCAGCAGTTTACTTGAGGGAACTGGAAACACCATATATTTT,CASSLLEGTGNTIYF
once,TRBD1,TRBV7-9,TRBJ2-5,TGTGCCAGCAGTCCAGGACAGGGGCTAACGGAGACCCAGTACTTC,CASSPGQGLTETQYF
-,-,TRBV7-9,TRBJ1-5,TGTGCCAGCAGCGGTGGGGGGGACTCTCAGCCCCAGCATTTT,CASSGGGDSQPQHF
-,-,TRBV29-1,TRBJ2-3,TGCAGCGTTGTCTCGAGGGATACGCAGTATTTT,CSVVSRDTQYF
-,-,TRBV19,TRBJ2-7,TGTGCCAGTAGTATGGTTCACAGAGAAGAGCAGTACTTC,CASSMVHREEQYF
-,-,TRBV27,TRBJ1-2,TGTGCCAGCAGTTCAGGTGGTTATGGCTACACCTTC,CASSSGGYGYTF
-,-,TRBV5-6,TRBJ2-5,TGTGCCAGCAGCTTGCAGGAGACCCAGTACTTC,CASSLQETQYF
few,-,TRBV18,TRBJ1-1,TGTGCCAGCTCACTCGGGGGAGGATTGAACACTGAAGCTTTCTTT,CASSLGGGLNTEAFF
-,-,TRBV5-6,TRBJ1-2,TGTGCCAGCAGCTTGGGACAGAGGGGCTACACCTTC,CASSLGQRGYTF
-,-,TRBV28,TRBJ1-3,TGTGCCAGCAACACCCCGGGAAACACCATATATTTT,CASNTPGNTIYF
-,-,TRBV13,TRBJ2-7,TGTGCCAGCAGCTTAGTGGCCGAGCAGTACTTC,CASSLVAEQYF
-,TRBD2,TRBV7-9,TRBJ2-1,TGTGCCAGCAGACGGACTAGCGGGAGTTTTAGCTCCTACAATGAGCAGTTCTTC,CASRRTSGSFSSYNEQFF
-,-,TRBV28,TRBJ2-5,TGTGCCAGCAGTTTTTTTAGCGGAAAGGAGACCCAGTACTTC,CASSFFSGKETQYF
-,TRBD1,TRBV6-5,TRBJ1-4,TGTGCCAGCAGCCCCGACAGGGAAGCTGAAAAACTGTTTTTT,CASSPDREAEKLFF
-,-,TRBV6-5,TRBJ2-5,TGTGCCAGCAGTTACGGGCGTCTGGAGACCCAGTACTTC,CASSYGRLETQYF
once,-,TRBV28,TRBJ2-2,TGTGCCAGCATACAAACAGGGCTATACACCGGGGAGCTGTTTTTT,CASIQTGLYTGELFF
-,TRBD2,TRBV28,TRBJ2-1,TGTGCCAGCAGTTTACGATTTGGACTAGCGGGGTACAATGAGCAGTTCTTC,CASSLRFGLAGYNEQFF
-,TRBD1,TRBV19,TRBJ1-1,TGTGCCAGCAGAGGACAGGGGAGTAACACTGAAGCTTTCTTT,CASRGQGSNTEAFF
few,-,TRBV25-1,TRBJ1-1,TGTGCCAGCCAACGGTACTCTGAAGCTTTCTTT,CASQRYSEAFF
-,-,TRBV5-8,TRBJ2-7,TGTGCCAGCAGCTTTATTCCCCCGTACTTC,CASSFIPPYF
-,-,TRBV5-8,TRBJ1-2,TGTGCCAGCAGCTTGCGGCCGGGAGGCGGCTATGGCTACACCTTC,CASSLRPGGGYGYTF
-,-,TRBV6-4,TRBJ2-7,TGTGCCAGCAGCAGACCCCTACGGGTCGAGCAGTACTTC,CASSRPLRVEQYF